The 25 T cell receptor beta chains reported below all come from one sample, sequenced in a study of technical replicates of blood from several donors (dated by TCRdb to the late 2010s). Library prep was done by the immunoSEQ multiplex PCR assay. In its TCRdb copy, this immuneACCESS table keeps in-frame sequences only and misses some clones. Where compared with another copy, unresolved V genes explain less than half of these, and the others have no known cause. The sample table holds roughly 56,000 clones, of which 80% to 90% were seen once. The ten largest clones capture over 4.5% of the sample. Sample: PBMCs. These TCRs come from a human donor in good health. Some clones in this sample may be carry-over from other donors' samples.

V and J are TRBV5-5 and TRBJ2-7, with 9 bases matching TRBD1. J lost 4 bases, V lost 2 bases, and 7 bases had no gene match. Germline assignment: CDR1 SGHKS and CDR2 YYEKEE (reference sequence). This CDR3 has 15 residues. This CDR3 is CASSLRTGGSYEQYF. The CDR3 coding sequence is TGTGCCAGCAGCTTACGCACAGGGGGCAGTTACGAGCAGTACTTC.

This rearrangement joins TRBV7-8 to TRBJ1-3; no firm D call. The V gene lost 3 bases and the J gene lost 0 bases, with 9 bases spanning the gap. From germline, CDR1 is SGHVS and CDR2 FQNEAQ. The CDR3 length is 15 residues. This chain's CDR3 is CASSFGLTSGNTIYF. CDR3 sequence (DNA): TGTGCCAGCAGCTTCGGACTGACCTCTGGAAACACCATATATTTT.

This chain links TRBV4-2 with TRBJ1-5; 9 bases fit TRBD1. With V trimmed by 4 bases and J by 5 bases, 3 bases remained unmatched. The CDR3 is 14 residues long. The germline V gene has CDR1 LGHNA and CDR2 YNFKEQ. Here the CDR3 reads CASSPRQGDQPQHF. The CDR3 DNA follows: TGTGCCAGCAGCCCACGACAGGGGGATCAGCCCCAGCATTTT.

The chain uses TRBV6-1 and TRBJ2-7, with 7 bases aligning to TRBD1. This CDR3 comprises 14 residues. V shed 7 bases and J 3 bases; nucleotides not matched to a gene: 9. Germline V gene data show CDR1 as MNHNS and CDR2 as SASEGT. The CDR3 sequence is CASNTPGGHYEQYF. Here the CDR3 DNA reads TGTGCCAGCAATACGCCAGGGGGTCACTACGAGCAGTACTTC.

The chain links TRBV7-9 to TRBJ1-2; 9 bases agree with TRBD1. This CDR3 is 15 amino acids long. V lost 1 base, J lost 7 bases, and 7 bases stayed unmatched. Germline assignment: CDR1 SEHNR and CDR2 FQNEAQ (reference sequence). The CDR3 DNA is TGTGCCAGCAGCTTAGGAGGGGACAGGGTAGGTGGCTACACCTTC. It is translated as CASSLGGDRVGGYTF.

This chain uses TRBV7-2 with TRBJ1-4, with 7 positions matching TRBD1. The V and J ends lost 5 bases and 4 bases, in that order; junction bases with no gene match: 4. The germline V gene encodes CDR1 SGHTA and CDR2 FQGNSA. The CDR3 length is 14 residues. CDR3 protein: CASSAGQNNEKLFF. Written as DNA, the CDR3 is TGTGCCAGCAGCGCGGGACAGAATAATGAAAAACTGTTTTTT.

This chain links TRBV7-6 with TRBJ2-7; a weak D match, TRBD2 (6 bases). Germline-derived CDR1 and CDR2 are SGHVS and FNYEAQ. V was clipped by 5 bases and J by 1 base, with 12 bases between them. This CDR3 comprises 14 residues. The CDR3 is CASSQLGLSYEQYF. The CDR3 nucleotides are TGTGCCAGCAGCCAACTGGGACTTTCCTACGAGCAGTACTTC.

The rearrangement links TRBV7-2 to TRBJ2-7; D might be TRBD2 (6 bases). Germline values: CDR1 SGHTA, CDR2 FQGNSA. Trimming took 5 bases from V and 1 from J, leaving 12 bases between them. The CDR3 has 14 residues. DNA for the CDR3: TGTGCCAGCAGCCAGCCCGGACTATCCTACGAGCAGTACTTC. Its protein product is CASSQPGLSYEQYF. The full variable domain, rest sourced from reference TRBV7-2 and TRBJ2-7, is GAGVSQSPSNKVTEKGKDVELRCDPISGHTALYWYRQSLGQGLEFLIYFQGNSAPDKSGLPSDRFSAERTGGSVSTLTIQRTQQEDSAVYLCASSQPGLSYEQYFGPGTRLTVT.

The chain recombines TRBV25-1 with TRBJ2-1; 8 bases line up with TRBD2. This CDR3 comprises 13 residues. Trimming cost V 7 bases and J 2 bases; bases outside gene matches: 1. Germline V lookup: CDR1 MGHDK, CDR2 SYGVNS. The CDR3 nucleotides are TGTGCCAGCAAAGCGGGGGCCTACAATGAGCAGTTCTTC. This gives the protein CASKAGAYNEQFF.

The V call is TRBV5-6, the J call TRBJ1-1, with D possibly TRBD1 on 6 matching bases. Germline V gene sequence: CDR1 SGHDT, CDR2 YYEEEE. V was trimmed by 4 bases and J by 8 bases, leaving 15 bases between them. There are 13 residues in the CDR3. This CDR3 reads CASSPVRGTEAFF. CDR3 bases: TGTGCCAGCAGCCCCGTTAGGGGGACCGAAGCTTTCTTT. Variable domain in full (rest from reference TRBV5-6 and TRBJ1-1): DAGVTQSPTHLIKTRGQQVTLRCSPKSGHDTVSWYQQALGQGPQFIFQYYEEEERQRGNFPDRFSGHQFPNYSSELNVNALLLGDSALYLCASSPVRGTEAFFGQGTRLTVV.

The chain carries TRBV19 and TRBJ2-3; D is unresolved. Germline CDR1 and CDR2: LNHDA and SQIVND (reference sequence). V lost 4 bases, J lost 4 bases, and 6 bases lay in between. CDR3 length: 12 amino acids. CDR3 loop: CASSRAADTQYF. The CDR3 DNA reads as TGTGCCAGTAGTAGGGCAGCAGATACGCAGTATTTT.

V usage is TRBV5-6 and J usage is TRBJ2-1, with TRBD1 identical over 8 bases. Germline V CDR1 and CDR2: SGHDT, YYEEEE. CDR3 length equals 16 residues. The V gene end was trimmed by 3 bases and the J gene end by 5 bases; junction bases not matched to a gene: 10. CDR3 in amino acids: CASSSFKTGADNEQFF. The CDR3 bases are TGTGCCAGCAGCTCCTTCAAGACAGGGGCCGACAATGAGCAGTTCTTC.

The chain has TRBV11-3 and TRBJ2-7, with 7 bases matching TRBD1. Losses at the gene ends were 4 bases for V and 5 bases for J; bases not matched to a gene: 2. CDR3 length equals 12 residues. CDR1 is SGHNT and CDR2 is YENEEA in the germline V gene. The CDR3 loop is CASSSTGDEQYF. CDR3 DNA sequence: TGTGCCAGCAGCTCCACAGGGGACGAGCAGTACTTC. The full variable domain, in which reference TRBV11-3 and TRBJ2-7 provide the parts outside the CDR3, is EAGVVQSPRYKIIEKKQPVAFWCNPISGHNTLYWYLQNLGQGPELLIRYENEEAVDDSQLPKDRFSAERLKGVDSTLKIQPAELGDSAVYLCASSSTGDEQYFGPGTRLTVT.

The V gene is TRBV27, the J gene TRBJ1-4; 10 bases are shared with TRBD1. The ends lost 5 bases at V and 10 bases at J; junction bases unmatched: 10. The CDR3 has 15 residues. CDR1 and CDR2 (germline): MNHEY, SMNVEV (reference sequence). Here the CDR3 DNA reads TGTGCCAGCAGTCACCCCGGGACAGGGGACGGAAAACTGTTTTTT. As protein: CASSHPGTGDGKLFF.

V and J are TRBV4-1 and TRBJ2-1; D is undetermined. The ends were cut back, 6 bases at V and 5 bases at J, with 11 bases in the middle. The germline gives CDR1 MGHRA, CDR2 YSYEKL. This CDR3 region has 13 residues. CDR3 protein: CASSRTQNNEQFF. CDR3 in DNA: TGCGCCAGCAGTCGCACTCAAAACAATGAGCAGTTCTTC.

This sequence joins TRBV4-2 and TRBJ2-7; TRBD1 might be the D (6 bases). Per germline, CDR1 LGHNA and CDR2 YNFKEQ. The CDR3 totals 16 residues. The germline V and J ends were trimmed by 2 bases and 3 bases, with 17 bases remaining between them. In DNA form, the CDR3 reads TGTGCCAGCAGCCAACGGAAAGACAGGTCCAACTACGAGCAGTACTTC. As protein: CASSQRKDRSNYEQYF.

This chain uses TRBV27 with TRBJ2-1; 7 bases line up with TRBD2. Germline values: CDR1 MNHEY, CDR2 SMNVEV (reference sequence). This CDR3 has 15 amino acids. Unmatched junction bases numbered 1, after V lost 2 bases and J lost 0 bases. The CDR3 DNA follows: TGTGCCAGCAGTTTAACGGGGGGCTCCTACAATGAGCAGTTCTTC. Its translation: CASSLTGGSYNEQFF.

This clone was seen once. The V and J genes are TRBV9 and TRBJ2-7; 10 positions agree with TRBD1. The germline gives CDR1 SGDLS, CDR2 YYNGEE. The CDR3 is 15 amino acids. The junction had 9 bases not matched to a gene; V was cut back by 4 bases and J by 5 bases. CDR3 residues: CASSPADRGFNEQYF. CDR3 sequence (DNA): TGTGCCAGCAGCCCGGCGGACAGGGGGTTCAACGAGCAGTACTTC.

This chain joins TRBV9 and TRBJ2-1; possibly TRBD2 for D (6 bases). The V gene's germline CDR1 is SGDLS and CDR2 YYNGEE. The CDR3 loop spans 17 amino acids. The ends were cut back, 1 base at V and 4 bases at J, with 18 bases in the middle. The chain's CDR3 is CASSVLGTSPLYNEQFF. The CDR3 bases are TGTGCCAGCAGCGTATTAGGCACTAGCCCTCTTTACAATGAGCAGTTCTTC.

The J gene is TRBJ1-1, the V gene TRBV30; TRBD1 is a possible D gene (6 bases). The CDR3 is made up of 13 amino acids. CDR1 is GTSNPN, CDR2 SVGIG, per germline (reference sequence). V lost 1 base to trimming and J lost 5 bases, with 11 bases between them. In DNA form, the CDR3 reads TGTGCCTGGAGTGGGCAGGGGAAAACTGAAGCTTTCTTT. Encoded protein: CAWSGQGKTEAFF.

The chain combines TRBV30 with TRBJ2-3, with a tentative D call TRBD1 (7 bases). This CDR3 comprises 14 residues. Trimming left V 5 bases short and J 6 bases short, with 18 bases between. Germline-derived CDR1 and CDR2 are GTSNPN and SVGIG (reference sequence). For the CDR3, the DNA is TGTGCCTGGGGTAGGGGGCTGGAGGGGGATACGCAGTATTTT. The encoded protein is CAWGRGLEGDTQYF.

This chain links TRBV5-1 with TRBJ2-7; maybe TRBD2 (6 bases). The CDR3 totals 16 residues. Germline lookup yields CDR1 SGHRS and CDR2 YFSETQ. V was clipped by 4 bases and J by 6 bases, with 23 bases between them. CDR3 coding DNA: TGCGCCAGCAGCCACGTATCTCTCGGGACGGAGGGCGAGCAGTACTTC. Amino acids: CASSHVSLGTEGEQYF.

The chain has TRBV7-9 and TRBJ2-1, with TRBD2 matching 13 bases. V lost 2 bases, J lost 6 bases, and 4 bases stayed unmatched. The CDR3 length is 16 residues. Per germline, CDR1 SEHNR and CDR2 FQNEAQ (reference sequence). CDR3 bases: TGTGCCAGCAGCTTACCGGGACTAGCGGGACTCAATGAGCAGTTCTTC. The encoded protein is CASSLPGLAGLNEQFF.

The V and J genes are TRBV7-2 and TRBJ2-2; D possibly corresponds to TRBD2 (6 bases). The CDR3 totals 16 residues. CDR1 SGHTA and CDR2 FQGNSA come from the germline V gene. Trimming removed 3 bases at V and 0 bases at J, with 11 bases between. The CDR3 DNA reads TGTGCCAGCAGCTTCGGTAGCGGCTCGAACACCGGGGAGCTGTTTTTT. It encodes CASSFGSGSNTGELFF.

The genes are TRBV21-1 and TRBJ2-3; the table's D call of TRBD2 was not tested on the DNA. TRBV21-1 is described as a pseudogene. This CDR3 contains 16 residues. The CDR3 loop is CASSCRLEDFRDTQYF. DNA of the CDR3: TGTGCCAGCAGCTGCCGACTAGAGGATTTCAGAGATACGCAGTATTTT.